This entry features one T cell receptor (beta chain) sequence. The antigen remains undetermined. PCR employed 60 Vbeta and 13 Jbeta primers. This table comes from immunoSEQ multiplex PCR, and its TCRdb copy is limited to in-frame clones, with some not included. The profile shows about 160,000 clones, around nine tenths of them singletons. The data originate from a study of cytomegalovirus exposure and HLA in healthy donors. At the level of the study: Out of 300 to 500 genotyped donors, less than 85% belonged to the Caucasian-associated ancestry cluster. Study-wide results and limits: The authors reported that TCR beta sequences could predict HLA-A and HLA-B alleles. These predictions were accurate for most subjects in the first cohort. The authors excluded some V segments, including TRBV6-2 and TRBV6-3, as indistinguishable.

The trim removed 7 bases at V and 5 bases at J, leaving 4 bases unmatched. Germline values: CDR1 SNHLY, CDR2 FYNNEI. This CDR3 has 14 residues. The clonotype originates from a young woman in good health and CMV-seronegative. The rearrangement uses TRBV2 and TRBJ1-4, with 10 positions matching TRBD1. The material sequenced was PBMCs. The CDR3 DNA sequence: TGTGCCAGCACCATGGACAGGGGGAATGAAAAACTGTTTTTT. It encodes CASTMDRGNEKLFF. The complete variable domain, with remaining parts taken from reference TRBV2 and TRBJ1-4, reads EPEVTQTPSHQVTQMGQEVILRCVPISNHLYFYWYRQILGQKVEFLVSFYNNEISEKSEIFDDQFSVERPDGSNFTLKIRSTKLEDSAMYFCASTMDRGNEKLFFGSGTQLSVL.